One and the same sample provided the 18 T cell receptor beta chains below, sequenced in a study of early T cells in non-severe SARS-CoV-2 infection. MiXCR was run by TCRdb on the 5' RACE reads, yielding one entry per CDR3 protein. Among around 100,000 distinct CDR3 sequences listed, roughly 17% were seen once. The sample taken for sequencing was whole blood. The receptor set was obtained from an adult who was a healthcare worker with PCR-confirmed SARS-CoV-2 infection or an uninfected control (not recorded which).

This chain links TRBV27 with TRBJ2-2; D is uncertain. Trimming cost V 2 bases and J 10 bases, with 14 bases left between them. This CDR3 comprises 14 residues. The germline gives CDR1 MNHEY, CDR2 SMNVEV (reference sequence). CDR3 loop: CASSLASKYEELFF. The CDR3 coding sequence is TGTGCCAGCAGTTTAGCCAGCAAATACGAGGAGCTGTTTTTT.

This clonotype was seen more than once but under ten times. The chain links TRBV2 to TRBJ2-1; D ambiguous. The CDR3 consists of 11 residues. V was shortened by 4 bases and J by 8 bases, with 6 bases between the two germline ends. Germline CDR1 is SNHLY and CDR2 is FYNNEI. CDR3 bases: TGTGCCAGCAGTGTCGTGGATGAGCAGTTCTTC. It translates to CASSVVDEQFF. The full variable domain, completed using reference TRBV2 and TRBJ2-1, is EPEVTQTPSHQVTQMGQEVILRCVPISNHLYFYWYRQILGQKVEFLVSFYNNEISEKSEIFDDQFSVERPDGSNFTLKIRSTKLEDSAMYFCASSVVDEQFFGPGTRLTVL.

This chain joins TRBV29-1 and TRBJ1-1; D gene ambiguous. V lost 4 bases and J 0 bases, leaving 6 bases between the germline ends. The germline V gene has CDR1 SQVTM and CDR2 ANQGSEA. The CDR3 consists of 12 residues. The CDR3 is CSVGRMNTEAFF. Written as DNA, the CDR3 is TGCAGCGTTGGCCGGATGAACACTGAAGCTTTCTTT.

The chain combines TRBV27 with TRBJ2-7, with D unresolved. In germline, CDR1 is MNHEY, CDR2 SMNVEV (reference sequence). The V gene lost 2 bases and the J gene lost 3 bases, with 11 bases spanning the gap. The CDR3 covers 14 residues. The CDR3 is CASSLKGWNYEQYF. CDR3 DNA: TGTGCCAGCAGTTTAAAGGGTTGGAACTACGAGCAGTACTTC.

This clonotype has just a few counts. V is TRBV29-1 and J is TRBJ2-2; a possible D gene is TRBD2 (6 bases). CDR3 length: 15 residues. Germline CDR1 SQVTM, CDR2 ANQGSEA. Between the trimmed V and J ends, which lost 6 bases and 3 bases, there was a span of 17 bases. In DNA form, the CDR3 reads TGCAGCGTATCGGCGCCGGGACTTTACACCGGGGAGCTGTTTTTT. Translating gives CSVSAPGLYTGELFF.

CDR3 sequence reads: CATSIWDRGTDTQYF. CDR3 nucleotides: TGTGCCACCTCCATCTGGGACAGAGGCACAGATACGCAGTATTTT. The chain joins TRBV24-1 to TRBJ2-3; 7 bases are shared with TRBD1. The CDR3 loop spans 15 amino acids. Germline V CDR1 and CDR2: KGHDR, SFDVKD. V trimming: 9 bases; J trimming: 1 base; junction bases outside the gene matches: 9.

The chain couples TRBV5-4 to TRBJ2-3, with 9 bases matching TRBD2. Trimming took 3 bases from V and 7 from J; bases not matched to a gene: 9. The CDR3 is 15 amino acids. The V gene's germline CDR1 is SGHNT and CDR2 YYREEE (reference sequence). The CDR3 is CASSYSGTSMHTQYF. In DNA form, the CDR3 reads TGTGCCAGCAGCTATTCCGGGACTAGCATGCATACGCAGTATTTT.

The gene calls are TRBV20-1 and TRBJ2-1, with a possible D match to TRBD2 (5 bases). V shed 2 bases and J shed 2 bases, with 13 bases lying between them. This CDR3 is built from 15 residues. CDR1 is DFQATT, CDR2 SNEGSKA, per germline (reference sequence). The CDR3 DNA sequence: TGCAGTGCTAGACCCCCGGGGATTACCTACAATGAGCAGTTCTTC. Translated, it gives CSARPPGITYNEQFF.

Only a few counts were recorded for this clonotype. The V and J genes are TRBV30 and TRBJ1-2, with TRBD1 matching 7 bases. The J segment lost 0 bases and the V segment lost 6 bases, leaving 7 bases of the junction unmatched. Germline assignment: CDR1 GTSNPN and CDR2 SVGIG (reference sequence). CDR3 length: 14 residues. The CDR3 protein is CACSNDRANYGYTF. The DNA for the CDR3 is TGTGCCTGCTCCAACGACAGGGCTAACTATGGCTACACCTTC.

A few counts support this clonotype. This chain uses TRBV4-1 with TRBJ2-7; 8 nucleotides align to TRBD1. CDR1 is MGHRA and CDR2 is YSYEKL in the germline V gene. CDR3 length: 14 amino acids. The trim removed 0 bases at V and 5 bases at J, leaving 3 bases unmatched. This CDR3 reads CASSQEQGENEQYF. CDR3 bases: TGCGCCAGCAGCCAAGAACAGGGGGAGAACGAGCAGTACTTC.

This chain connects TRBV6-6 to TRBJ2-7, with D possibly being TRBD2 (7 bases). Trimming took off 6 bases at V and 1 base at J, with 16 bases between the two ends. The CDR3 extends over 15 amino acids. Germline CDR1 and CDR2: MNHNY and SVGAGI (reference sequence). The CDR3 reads CASRPAGATSYEQYF. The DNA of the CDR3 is TGTGCCAGCAGACCGGCGGGGGCGACTTCCTACGAGCAGTACTTC.

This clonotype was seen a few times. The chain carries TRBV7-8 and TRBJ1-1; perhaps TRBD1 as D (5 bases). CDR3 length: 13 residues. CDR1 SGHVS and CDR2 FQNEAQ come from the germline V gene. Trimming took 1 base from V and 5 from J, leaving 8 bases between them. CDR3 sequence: CASSLETETEAFF. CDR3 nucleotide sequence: TGTGCCAGCAGCTTAGAGACAGAGACTGAAGCTTTCTTT. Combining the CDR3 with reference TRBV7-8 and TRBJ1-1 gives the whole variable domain GAGVSQSPRYKVAKRGQDVALRCDPISGHVSLFWYQQALGQGPEFLTYFQNEAQLDKSGLPSDRFFAERPEGSVSTLKIQRTQQEDSAVYLCASSLETETEAFFGQGTRLTVV.

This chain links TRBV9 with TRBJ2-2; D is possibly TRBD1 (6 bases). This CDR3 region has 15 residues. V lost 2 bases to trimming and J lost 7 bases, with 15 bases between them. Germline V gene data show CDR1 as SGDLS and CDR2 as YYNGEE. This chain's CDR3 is CASSVAEGVGGELFF. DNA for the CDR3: TGTGCCAGCAGCGTTGCTGAGGGGGTTGGCGGGGAGCTGTTTTTT. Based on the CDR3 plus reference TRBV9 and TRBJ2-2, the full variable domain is DSGVTQTPKHLITATGQRVTLRCSPRSGDLSVYWYQQSLDQGLQFLIQYYNGEERAKGNILERFSAQQFPDLHSELNLSSLELGDSALYFCASSVAEGVGGELFFGEGSRLTVL.

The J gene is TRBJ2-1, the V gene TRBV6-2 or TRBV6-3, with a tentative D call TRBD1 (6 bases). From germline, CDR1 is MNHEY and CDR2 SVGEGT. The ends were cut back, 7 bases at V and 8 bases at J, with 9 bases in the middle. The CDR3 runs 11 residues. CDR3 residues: CASTRGHEQFF. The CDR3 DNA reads TGTGCCAGCACCAGGGGCCATGAGCAGTTCTTC.

CDR3 amino acids: CASRERSSYEQYF. CDR3 sequence (DNA): TGTGCCAGCAGGGAGAGATCCTCCTACGAGCAGTACTTC. V usage is TRBV11-2 and J usage is TRBJ2-7; the D is unclear. The V and J ends lost 6 bases and 0 bases respectively, with 9 bases between them. CDR1 is SGHAT and CDR2 is FQNNGV in the germline V gene. CDR3 length: 13 amino acids.

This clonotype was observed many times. CDR3 DNA: TGTGCCAGCAGTGAAATGGGGGTGGATGGTGAAGCTTTCTTT. The encoded protein is CASSEMGVDGEAFF. This chain joins TRBV6-1 and TRBJ1-1; the D gene is possibly TRBD1 (5 bases). The CDR3 loop spans 14 amino acids. V lost 2 bases and J 7 bases, leaving 14 bases between the germline ends. In germline, CDR1 is MNHNS, CDR2 SASEGT.

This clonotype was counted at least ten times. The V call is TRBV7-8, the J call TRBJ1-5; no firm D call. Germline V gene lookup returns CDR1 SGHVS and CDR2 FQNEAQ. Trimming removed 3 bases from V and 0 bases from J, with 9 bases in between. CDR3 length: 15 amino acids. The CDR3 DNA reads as TGTGCCAGCAGCTTGAGGATTTATAGCAATCAGCCCCAGCATTTT. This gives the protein CASSLRIYSNQPQHF.

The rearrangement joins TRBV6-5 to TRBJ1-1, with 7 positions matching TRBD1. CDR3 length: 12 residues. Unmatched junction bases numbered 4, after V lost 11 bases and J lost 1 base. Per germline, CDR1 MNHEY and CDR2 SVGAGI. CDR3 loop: CAAGQRNTEAFF. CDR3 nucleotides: TGTGCCGCGGGACAGCGGAACACTGAAGCTTTCTTT.